These T cell receptor beta chains were read from a single sample in a study of T cells in Graves' hyperthyroidism and ophthalmopathy. TCRdb re-analysed the multiplex PCR reads in MiXCR, keeping a single row per CDR3 protein. Of approximately 370,000 distinct CDR3 sequences in the sample, approximately 18% were seen once. Sequencing was performed on blood. These receptors came from a woman aged 30 to 39 with Graves' hyperthyroidism that later progressed to Graves' ophthalmopathy. Both conserved end residues are part of each CDR3. D genes are given only for firm matches. Size tells how often a clone was seen (once, few, many) or the class of an expanded clone, and some rows leave it out.

j_call clone_size v_call d_call cdr3_aa cdr3_nt
TRBJ1-3 many TRBV7-8 NA CASSLLERNTIYF TGTGCCAGCAGCTTACTTGAGAGAAACACCATATATTTT
TRBJ1-2 many TRBV12-3/TRBV12-4 NA CASSLVPDSSTYGYTF TGTGCCAGCAGTTTGGTCCCGGACAGCTCAACCTATGGCTACACCTTC
TRBJ2-1 many TRBV6-1 NA CASRHNNEQFF TGTGCCAGCAGGCACAACAATGAGCAGTTCTTC
TRBJ1-2 many TRBV12-3/TRBV12-4 TRBD1 CASSSDRVDGYTF TGTGCCAGCAGTTCGGACAGGGTGGATGGCTACACCTTC
TRBJ1-1 many TRBV27 NA CASRESGGVTEAFF TGTGCCAGCAGAGAGAGCGGAGGGGTCACTGAAGCTTTCTTT
TRBJ2-7 many TRBV10-1 TRBD1 CASSDPGQGIYEQYF TGCGCCAGCAGTGATCCGGGACAGGGGATTTACGAGCAGTACTTC
TRBJ2-5 NA TRBV7-7 TRBD2 CAGSLGPGLARKGPQETQYF TGTGCTGGCAGCTTAGGCCCTGGACTAGCGAGAAAAGGTCCCCAAGAGACCCAGTACTTC
TRBJ2-3 few TRBV9 NA CASGGDTNTDTQYF TGTGCCAGCGGCGGGGACACAAACACAGATACGCAGTATTTT
TRBJ2-1 NA TRBV4-1 NA CATSGTAFDYNEQFF TGCGCCACTTCAGGTACAGCGTTCGACTACAATGAGCAGTTCTTC
TRBJ2-3 NA TRBV6-4 NA CASSESGGVTDTQYF TGTGCCAGCAGTGAGTCGGGCGGAGTCACAGATACGCAGTATTTT
TRBJ1-3 few TRBV5-1 NA CASSGLLGSSGNTIYF TGCGCCAGCAGCGGATTACTAGGCTCCTCTGGAAACACCATATATTTT
TRBJ2-1 many TRBV12-3/TRBV12-4 TRBD2 CASNTGLAGVQFF TGTGCCTCAAATACGGGACTAGCGGGAGTGCAGTTCTTC
TRBJ1-5 many TRBV2 NA CASSEAGVGNQPQHF TGTGCCAGCAGTGAAGCGGGGGTAGGAAATCAGCCCCAGCATTTT
TRBJ2-5 many TRBV12-3/TRBV12-4 TRBD1 CASSEGTGQETQYF TGTGCCAGCAGTGAGGGGACAGGACAAGAGACCCAGTACTTC
TRBJ2-2 many TRBV3-1 NA CASSRLRTRTRAGELFF TGTGCCAGCAGCCGCCTACGGACACGGACGCGCGCCGGGGAGCTGTTTTTT
TRBJ2-7 many TRBV19 TRBD2 CASTSSGTTYEQYF TGTGCCAGTACCTCGTCCGGGACTACCTACGAGCAGTACTTC
TRBJ2-2 NA TRBV7-8 NA CASSLVSANTGELFF TGTGCCAGCAGCTTAGTATCCGCGAACACCGGGGAGCTGTTTTTT
TRBJ2-3 NA TRBV12-3/TRBV12-4 NA CASRFRLQTDTQYF TGTGCCAGCAGGTTCAGGCTACAAACAGATACGCAGTATTTT
TRBJ2-7 NA TRBV7-9 TRBD1 CASSSGDRQTYEQYF TGTGCCAGCAGCTCAGGGGACAGGCAAACCTACGAGCAGTACTTC
TRBJ2-1 NA TRBV2 TRBD1 CASSVPGQGRDEQFF TGTGCCAGCAGTGTACCGGGACAGGGGAGAGATGAGCAGTTCTTC
TRBJ1-5 few TRBV6-1 NA CASSETWSSNQPQHF TGTGCCAGCAGTGAAACCTGGAGCAGCAATCAGCCCCAGCATTTT
TRBJ2-3 few TRBV6-1 TRBD2 CASRRLAGALDTQYF TGTGCCAGCAGAAGACTAGCGGGAGCCCTAGATACGCAGTATTTT
TRBJ1-1 many TRBV10-3 TRBD1 CATRGDRRNTEAFF TGTGCCACCCGCGGGGACAGAAGGAACACTGAAGCTTTCTTT
TRBJ2-7 many TRBV28 NA CASSKREDREQYF TGTGCCAGCAGTAAAAGGGAGGATCGCGAGCAGTACTTC
TRBJ2-3 few TRBV4-1 NA CATTDPSISGDTQYF TGCGCCACCACGGACCCCTCGATTTCAGGAGATACGCAGTATTTT
TRBJ2-3 few TRBV28 NA CASSLYGLGTQYF TGTGCCAGCAGTTTATACGGCTTGGGGACGCAGTATTTT
TRBJ1-2 NA TRBV12-3/TRBV12-4 NA CASSDGQFNYGYTF TGTGCCAGCAGTGACGGACAATTCAACTATGGCTACACCTTC
TRBJ2-4 many TRBV5-1 NA CASSLDVGGNIQYF TGCGCCAGCAGCTTGGATGTTGGGGGAAACATTCAGTACTTC
TRBJ2-1 many TRBV27 NA CASSFRGFNEQFF TGTGCCAGCAGTTTCAGGGGTTTTAATGAGCAGTTCTTC
TRBJ2-3 many TRBV7-2 NA CASSLDVFRGSTDTQYF TGTGCCAGCAGCTTAGACGTGTTCAGGGGAAGCACAGATACGCAGTATTTT
TRBJ2-7 NA TRBV28 NA CASSFQGRGTYEQYF TGTGCCAGCAGTTTTCAGGGCAGGGGAACCTACGAGCAGTACTTC
TRBJ2-7 many TRBV3-1 NA CASSRVSYEQYF TGTGCCAGCAGCCGGGTATCATACGAGCAGTACTTC
TRBJ2-2 NA TRBV11-2 NA CASTPRLLTGELFF TGTGCCAGCACCCCCCGACTACTTACCGGGGAGCTGTTTTTT
TRBJ2-1 few TRBV5-4 NA CASSFIRPQDREQFF TGTGCCAGCAGCTTCATCCGGCCCCAGGACCGTGAGCAGTTCTTC